This is a list of T cell receptor beta chains from one sample in a study of T cell repertoires in cytomegalovirus infection. Their cognate antigens are unknown. TCRdb called the reads again in MiXCR, with one record for every CDR3 protein. The table records roughly 170,000 distinct CDR3 sequences, about 22% of them present only once. This material consisted of CD8+ T cells from cultured PBMCs, taken from culture after CMV antigen stimulation. All receptors derive from a human donor in good health (CMV status not recorded). Some clones in this sample may be carry-over from other donors' samples. Both conserved end residues are part of each CDR3. A D gene is named only where the DNA matches it firmly. Clone size, where shown, is once, few, many, or a class for clones that have expanded.

D	J	size	V	DNA	CDR3
NA	TRBJ2-1	many	TRBV7-9	TGTGCCAGCAGCTCTGACAACTCCTACAATGAGCAGTTCTTC	CASSSDNSYNEQFF
TRBD1	TRBJ2-1	few	TRBV7-2	TGTGCCAGCAGCTTTCTCGGACAGGGCTTCTCCTACAATGAGCAGTTCTTC	CASSFLGQGFSYNEQFF
NA	TRBJ1-1	NA	TRBV6-2/TRBV6-3	TGTGCCAGCAGTTCCTACAGGGACATGAACACTGAAGCTTTCTTT	CASSSYRDMNTEAFF
NA	TRBJ1-2	NA	TRBV12-3/TRBV12-4	TGTGCCAGCAGTACCCACCTCCCGGGGCTGTATGGCTACACCTTC	CASSTHLPGLYGYTF
NA	TRBJ2-1	NA	TRBV14	TGTGCCAGCAGCCAAGATGGAGAGGAGGAGTGGGGACTGGGGGATGAGCAGTTCTTC	CASSQDGEEEWGLGDEQFF
NA	TRBJ2-7	NA	TRBV10-3	TGTGCCTCGAGAGATGCTGATGGTTACTCCTACGAGCAGTACTTC	CASRDADGYSYEQYF
NA	TRBJ1-5	NA	TRBV7-8	TGTGCCAGCAGCTCCCCGACAGAAAACTATCAGCCCCAGCATTTT	CASSSPTENYQPQHF
NA	TRBJ2-5	NA	TRBV12-3/TRBV12-4	TGTGCCAGCAGTCCCCCGGCGGGACTCCTGTACCAAGAGACCCAGTACTTC	CASSPPAGLLYQETQYF
NA	TRBJ2-1	NA	TRBV27	TGTGCCAGCAGGACAGGCGGGGGCAATGAGCAGTTCTTC	CASRTGGGNEQFF
NA	TRBJ1-1	few	TRBV6-2/TRBV6-3	TGTGCCAGCAGTTACTCAGGTTCGAACACTGAAGCTTTCTTT	CASSYSGSNTEAFF
NA	TRBJ2-2	NA	TRBV12-3/TRBV12-4	TGTGCCAGCAGTTTAGTGGTACCCGGGGAGCTGTTTTTT	CASSLVVPGELFF
NA	TRBJ2-7	NA	TRBV6-4	TGTGCCAGCAGTGATGTGCAGATAGCCTACGAGCAGTACTTC	CASSDVQIAYEQYF
TRBD1	TRBJ2-7	NA	TRBV7-8	TGTGCCAGCAGCTATGACGCCGGGACAGGGGGAGGCGAGCAGTACTTC	CASSYDAGTGGGEQYF
NA	TRBJ2-6	NA	TRBV4-1	TGCGCCAGCAGCCCACGACAGGGACTCGGCTCTGGGGCCAACGTCCTGACTTTC	CASSPRQGLGSGANVLTF
NA	TRBJ2-5	NA	TRBV7-2	TGTGCCAGCAGCTTACGTGTCGGACTTCAAGAGACCCAGTACTTC	CASSLRVGLQETQYF
TRBD1	TRBJ2-3	few	TRBV29-1	TGCAGCGTTGAACGGGACAGGGGAGGCGCACACACAGATACGCAGTATTTT	CSVERDRGGAHTDTQYF
NA	TRBJ1-1	NA	TRBV4-1	TGCGCCAGCAGCCAAGATTCAGAACTAGAAGCTTTCTTT	CASSQDSELEAFF
NA	TRBJ2-2	few	TRBV29-1	TGCAGCGTGGGGGCAGGGATCACCGGGGAGCTGTTTTTT	CSVGAGITGELFF
NA	TRBJ2-1	NA	TRBV5-6	TGTGCCAGCAGGTATGAAAACAATGAGCAGTTCTTC	CASRYENNEQFF
NA	TRBJ2-5	NA	TRBV6-6	TGTGCCAGCAGTAAGATAGTACCAGAGACCCAGTACTTC	CASSKIVPETQYF
TRBD1	TRBJ2-1	many	TRBV7-9	TGTGCCAGCAGCATCGGAGACAGGGCCCATGAGCAGTTCTTC	CASSIGDRAHEQFF
NA	TRBJ1-2	many	TRBV6-5	TGTGCCAGCAGTTACGGTGGGGCGAATGGCTACACCTTC	CASSYGGANGYTF
NA	TRBJ2-4	few	TRBV7-6	TGTGCCAGCAGCTTAGGAGGCGGGTGGGCCAAAAACATTCAGTACTTC	CASSLGGGWAKNIQYF
NA	TRBJ2-3	once	TRBV12-3/TRBV12-4	TGTGCCAGCAGTTTATCGCCGGGACAAATTTATACGCAGTATTTT	CASSLSPGQIYTQYF
NA	TRBJ1-2	NA	TRBV11-2	TGTGCCAGCAGCTTAGGGGGCACTGGCTACACCTTC	CASSLGGTGYTF
TRBD1	TRBJ1-2	NA	TRBV11-2	TGTGCCAGCAGCTTAGACCCAGGACAGGCCGAGGGCTACACCTTC	CASSLDPGQAEGYTF
NA	TRBJ1-1	few	TRBV7-8	TGTGCCAGCAGCTTAGACGCCAGCATGAACACTGAAGCTTTCTTT	CASSLDASMNTEAFF
TRBD1	TRBJ1-1	NA	TRBV4-1	TGCGCCAGCAGCCAATATCCGGGACAGGGAACTTTCTTT	CASSQYPGQGTFF
NA	TRBJ1-1	NA	TRBV4-1	TGCGCCAGCAGCCAAGATCCGGGGAACACTGAAGCTTTCTTT	CASSQDPGNTEAFF
NA	TRBJ2-3	few	TRBV7-2	TGTGCCAGCAGCTGGCCCGGCGGGGGCACAGATACGCAGTATTTT	CASSWPGGGTDTQYF
NA	TRBJ2-3	few	TRBV7-6	TGTGCCAGCAGTTGGGGAGGCGATACGCAGTATTTT	CASSWGGDTQYF
NA	TRBJ1-5	few	TRBV5-5	TGTGCCAGCAGCTTTAGGGCTTTAGGTAGCAATCAGCCCCAGCATTTT	CASSFRALGSNQPQHF
NA	TRBJ2-5	once	TRBV19	TGTGCCAGTAGTGCCAGGGATGAGACCCAGTACTTC	CASSARDETQYF
NA	TRBJ1-6	NA	TRBV12-3/TRBV12-4	TGTGCCAGCTCTGTCGGGACGGGGAGCCTCCACTTT	CASSVGTGSLHF
NA	TRBJ1-4	NA	TRBV11-2	TGTGCCAGCAGCTTAGCGGCAGGGACAACTAATGAAAAACTGTTTTTT	CASSLAAGTTNEKLFF
NA	TRBJ2-7	few	TRBV7-8	TGTGCCAGCAGCTTCTCGGGTCCTAAAACGATCTACGAGCAGTACTTC	CASSFSGPKTIYEQYF
NA	TRBJ2-1	few	TRBV27	TGTGCCAGCAGTCCGGGACGGTACAATGAGCAGTTCTTC	CASSPGRYNEQFF
NA	TRBJ2-2	many	TRBV10-3	TGTGCCATCTCGAGCGGATCGAACACCGGGGAGCTGTTTTTT	CAISSGSNTGELFF
TRBD2	TRBJ2-5	few	TRBV7-2	TGTGCCAGCAGCTTAAGACGGGGGGTTACGGAGACCCAGTACTTC	CASSLRRGVTETQYF
NA	TRBJ2-1	NA	TRBV6-5	TGTGCCAGCAGTTTAAACGGGAATGAGCAGTTCTTC	CASSLNGNEQFF